This entry lists 21 T cell receptor beta chains sequenced from one sample in a study of T-cell reconstitution after alpha-beta-depleted transplantation in children. The library targeted TCRbeta and was prepared with unique molecular identifiers. Via MiXCR, TCRdb re-called the PCR reads, giving one row per CDR3 protein. The sample has about 580,000 distinct CDR3 sequences, more than 20% seen once; the top ten hold 13% to 15%. The sample in question was PBMCs, mostly from graft donor cells, obtained 360 days after TCRalphabeta/CD19-depleted stem cell transplant. These receptors came from a boy under two years old who had a stem cell transplant for acute myeloid leukemia, so the T cells may come from the graft donor.

In regard to this clonotype: This could be a read error, since a much larger clone is one nucleotide away. This chain uses TRBV29-1 with TRBJ1-4; no definite D call. Trimming took off 7 bases at V and 7 bases at J, with 16 bases between the two ends. The CDR3 covers 13 residues. CDR1 SQVTM and CDR2 ANQGSEA come from the germline V gene. The CDR3 bases are TGCAGCGCCCTAGAGGTGGCAGCTGAAAAACTGTTTTTT. Residues: CSALEVAAEKLFF.

The J gene is TRBJ2-3, the V gene TRBV7-9; D possibly corresponds to TRBD2 (5 bases). Germline loops: CDR1 SEHNR, CDR2 FQNEAQ (reference sequence). This CDR3 has 14 residues. Trimming left V 6 bases short and J 4 bases short, with 14 bases between. Here the CDR3 reads CASSQAAESDTQYF. The CDR3 DNA reads TGTGCCAGCAGTCAAGCGGCAGAGTCAGATACGCAGTATTTT.

This clonotype has ten or more counts. This rearrangement joins TRBV20-1 to TRBJ1-5; 11 bases are shared with TRBD1. This CDR3 has 15 amino acids. The V gene end was trimmed by 0 bases and the J gene end by 4 bases; junction bases not matched to a gene: 2. In germline, CDR1 is DFQATT, CDR2 SNEGSKA (reference sequence). CDR3 region: CSAREDRGRNQPQHF. CDR3 coding DNA: TGCAGTGCTAGAGAGGACAGGGGGCGAAATCAGCCCCAGCATTTT.

This clonotype has more than one count but fewer than ten. The chain couples TRBV5-5 to TRBJ1-2; no clear D gene. Germline V gene data show CDR1 as SGHKS and CDR2 as YYEKEE (reference sequence). The CDR3 loop spans 13 amino acids. V gave up 5 bases and J gave up 0 bases, with 8 bases separating them. This CDR3 is CASSSPSNYGYTF. The CDR3 nucleotides read TGTGCCAGCAGTTCCCCGTCTAACTATGGCTACACCTTC.

This clonotype came up many times. The chain recombines TRBV20-1 with TRBJ1-1, with D perhaps TRBD1 (5 bases). Trimming removed 6 bases at V and 1 base at J, with 18 bases between. This CDR3 is 15 amino acids long. Germline lookup yields CDR1 DFQATT and CDR2 SNEGSKA (reference sequence). In DNA form, the CDR3 reads TGCAGTGCCATAGGGGCTACCCGGGAGAACACTGAAGCTTTCTTT. The encoded protein is CSAIGATRENTEAFF.

This CDR3 is CASSPGTDYQETQYF. The CDR3 bases are TGCGCCAGCAGCCCGGGGACAGACTACCAAGAGACCCAGTACTTC. V and J are TRBV5-1 and TRBJ2-5; 7 bases are a match to TRBD1. After removal of 4 bases from V and 0 bases from J, the junction contained 6 bases not matched to a gene. From germline, CDR1 is SGHRS and CDR2 YFSETQ. CDR3 length: 15 amino acids.

The chain has TRBV11-2 and TRBJ2-7; D is undetermined. The V end lost 3 bases, the J end lost 2 bases, and 8 bases lay between the germline ends. Germline CDR1 and CDR2: SGHAT and FQNNGV. The CDR3 is made up of 13 amino acids. DNA of the CDR3: TGTGCCAGCAGCTTTGGAGATACCTACGAGCAGTACGTC. Translating it yields CASSFGDTYEQYV.

This clonotype has more than one count but fewer than ten. It may be a read error: a sequence one base away is much more abundant. The chain couples TRBV6-1 to TRBJ1-5; D is possibly TRBD1 (6 bases). The CDR3 loop spans 13 amino acids. Trimming stripped 4 bases from V and 4 bases from J, with 8 bases between. Germline CDR1 reads MNHNS; CDR2 reads SASEGT. DNA of the CDR3: TGTGCCAGCAGTGTCGACAGGAATCAGCCCCAGCATTTT. Encoded protein: CASSVDRNQPQHF.

CDR3 sequence reads: CASSPTQGTNTEAFF. In nucleotides, the CDR3 is TGTGCCAGCAGCCCTACACAGGGCACGAACACTGAAGCTTTCTTT. The chain employs TRBV12-3 or TRBV12-4 and TRBJ1-1; perhaps TRBD1 as D (6 bases). Trimming pared 6 bases from V and 1 base from J, leaving 15 bases between. This CDR3 comprises 15 residues.

The chain recombines TRBV2 with TRBJ2-7; a weak D match, TRBD1 (6 bases). Trimming shortened V by 6 bases and J by 2 bases, and 11 bases separated the two germline ends. CDR1 and CDR2 (germline): SNHLY, FYNNEI. CDR3 size: 13 residues. Here the CDR3 DNA reads TGTGCCAGCAGACCCAGGGGTACCTACGAGCAGTACTTC. Its translation: CASRPRGTYEQYF.

The chain recombines TRBV11-3 with TRBJ2-1; a weak D match, TRBD2 (5 bases). Germline V gene lookup returns CDR1 SGHNT and CDR2 YENEEA. The germline V and J ends were trimmed by 1 base and 5 bases, with 21 bases remaining between them. The CDR3 loop spans 18 amino acids. DNA of the CDR3: TGTGCCAGCAGCTTAGGTTCTCGGGTGGTGGAGGAGGACAATGAGCAGTTCTTC. It specifies CASSLGSRVVEEDNEQFF. The entire variable domain, with the rest obtained from reference TRBV11-3 and TRBJ2-1, is as follows: EAGVVQSPRYKIIEKKQPVAFWCNPISGHNTLYWYLQNLGQGPELLIRYENEEAVDDSQLPKDRFSAERLKGVDSTLKIQPAELGDSAVYLCASSLGSRVVEEDNEQFFGPGTRLTVL.

This clonotype was detected ten times or more. CDR3 nucleotide sequence: TGTGCCAGCAGCGCCCACGGGGGGCCAAGCACAGATACGCAGTATTTT. Amino acids: CASSAHGGPSTDTQYF. The chain employs TRBV9 and TRBJ2-3; D perhaps matches TRBD2 (7 bases). CDR1 and CDR2 from the germline V gene are SGDLS and YYNGEE. Trimming shortened V by 3 bases and J by 0 bases, and 14 bases separated the two germline ends. The CDR3 sequence is 16 residues long. The whole variable domain, remainder taken from reference TRBV9 and TRBJ2-3, is DSGVTQTPKHLITATGQRVTLRCSPRSGDLSVYWYQQSLDQGLQFLIQYYNGEERAKGNILERFSAQQFPDLHSELNLSSLELGDSALYFCASSAHGGPSTDTQYFGPGTRLTVL.

There are many counts of this clonotype. The J gene is TRBJ2-2, the V gene TRBV4-3; 8 bases align to TRBD1. The trim removed 2 bases at V and 6 bases at J, leaving 8 bases unmatched. This CDR3 spans 16 amino acids. The germline V gene has CDR1 LGHNA and CDR2 YSLEER. The CDR3 nucleotides are TGCGCCAGCAGCCAACCTGACAGGGGTAGCGCCGGGGAGCTGTTTTTT. Translation gives CASSQPDRGSAGELFF.

This clonotype showed up just a few times. This sequence joins TRBV28 and TRBJ2-7, with a tentative D call TRBD1 (6 bases). V gave up 2 bases and J gave up 5 bases, with 13 bases separating them. Germline values: CDR1 MDHEN, CDR2 SYDVKM. The CDR3 extends over 14 amino acids. CDR3 in DNA: TGTGCCAGCAGTTTAACACTAACAGGGCACGAGCAGTACGTC. This encodes CASSLTLTGHEQYV.

This clonotype has a handful of counts. V gene TRBV20-1 combines with J gene TRBJ2-3; D is perhaps TRBD2 (6 bases). The germline gives CDR1 DFQATT, CDR2 SNEGSKA (reference sequence). The V end lost 5 bases, the J end lost 0 bases, and 18 bases lay between the germline ends. The CDR3 covers 16 residues. The CDR3 region has the DNA TGCAGTGCTGAATGGGGACCTAGCGTAAGCACAGATACGCAGTATTTT. It yields the protein CSAEWGPSVSTDTQYF.

This sequence joins TRBV20-1 and TRBJ2-3; weak D call: TRBD2 (6 bases). Germline V gives CDR1 DFQATT, CDR2 SNEGSKA (reference sequence). This CDR3 has 16 residues. The germline V and J ends were trimmed by 0 bases and 3 bases, with 16 bases remaining between them. As DNA, the CDR3 is TGCAGTGCTAGAGATCCGCGAGGCGGGGAGACAGATACGCAGTATTTT. Its protein is CSARDPRGGETDTQYF.

CDR3 bases: TGCGCCAGCAGCTTGGAGGCGAGCCAAGAGACCCAGTACTTC. Translating gives CASSLEASQETQYF. The V gene is TRBV5-1, the J gene TRBJ2-5, with unresolved D. V was cut by 0 bases and J by 1 base, with 7 bases left in between. The germline CDR1 and CDR2 sequences are SGHRS and YFSETQ. The CDR3 is 14 residues long.

This clonotype has a handful of counts. The chain uses TRBV10-3 and TRBJ2-2; D remains ambiguous. V lost 7 bases to trimming and J lost 2 bases, with 17 bases between them. From germline, CDR1 is ENHRY and CDR2 SYGVKD. The CDR3 loop spans 16 amino acids. The CDR3 bases are TGTGCCATCAACCGCAGTCCCGAAATTAACACCGGGGAGCTGTTTTTT. It encodes CAINRSPEINTGELFF.

The chain has TRBV20-1 and TRBJ2-1; TRBD1 agrees at 7 bases. V shed 6 bases, J shed 0 bases, and the junction held 5 bases outside the gene matches. The CDR3 spans 14 residues. The V gene's germline CDR1 is DFQATT and CDR2 SNEGSKA (reference sequence). The CDR3 DNA is TGCAGTGCCTGGGACAGCGCCTCCTACAATGAGCAGTTCTTC. Translation gives CSAWDSASYNEQFF.

In this sample, this clonotype turned up a few times. V and J are TRBV4-3 and TRBJ2-5, with D possibly TRBD1 on 6 matching bases. V lost 0 bases, J lost 2 bases, and 16 bases lay in between. Looked up from germline, CDR1 is LGHNA and CDR2 is YSLEER. The CDR3 loop spans 17 amino acids. CDR3 sequence: CASSQDRGQGGQETQYF. CDR3 nucleotides: TGCGCCAGCAGCCAAGATCGTGGGCAAGGGGGACAAGAGACCCAGTACTTC.

This clonotype was observed many times. The rearrangement uses TRBV12-3 or TRBV12-4 and TRBJ1-1, with a possible D match to TRBD1 (6 bases). V lost 9 bases to trimming and J lost 3 bases, with 17 bases between them. The CDR3 consists of 14 residues. The CDR3: CASRKDNRDTEAFF. CDR3 in DNA: TGTGCCAGTCGGAAAGACAACAGGGACACTGAAGCTTTCTTT.